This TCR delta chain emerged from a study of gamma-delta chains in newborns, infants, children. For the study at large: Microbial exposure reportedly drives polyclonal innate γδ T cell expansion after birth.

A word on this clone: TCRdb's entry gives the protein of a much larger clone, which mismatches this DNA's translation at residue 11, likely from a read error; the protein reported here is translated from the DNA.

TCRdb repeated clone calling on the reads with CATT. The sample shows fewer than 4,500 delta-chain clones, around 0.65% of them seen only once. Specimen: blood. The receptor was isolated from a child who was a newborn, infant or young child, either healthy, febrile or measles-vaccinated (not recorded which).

CDR3 sequence (DNA): TGTGCCTGTGACACTGGGGGATACTCCTGGGGCACCCGACAGATGTTTTTC. Protein sequence: CACDTGGYSWGTRQMFF. The chain recombines TRDV2 with TRDJ3, with 10 bases matching TRDD3. The CDR3 covers 17 residues. Per the germline V gene, CDR1 is GEAIGNYY and CDR2 is EKD.